This T cell receptor beta chain was found in a study of beta chain features in type 1 diabetes (dated by TCRdb to 2017 to 2018). Background for the entire study: Patients and healthy donors did not differ in mean age, gender distribution, total cell number or subset yield. A total of approximately 100,000,000 sorted cells were examined across all samples, and the number of cells per subset was strongly correlated with RNA yield. In the study, recently diagnosed type 1 diabetes patients and matched healthy donors were compared on the TCRB repertoires of their sorted circulating CD4+ T cell subsets. Naive and central memory subsets were obtained from all 30 or so donors, but regulatory and stem cell-like memory subsets were isolated from only 8 patients and roughly 8 healthy donors.

Each donor gave one peripheral blood draw, about 110 mL on average, collected into heparinised tubes. A BD FACSAria II and a panel including CD45RO, CCR7, CD25, CD127, CD95 and CD27 were used to sort naive, central memory, regulatory and stem cell-like memory CD4+ T cells. A purity above 98% was achieved for all sorted populations. PBMCs were separated immediately by Lymphoprep density gradient centrifugation and were stained directly, without being cultured. So that batch effects would be minimized, each experiment stained and sorted samples in pairs, pairing one healthy donor with one patient. Comment on this clone: Its antigen remains undetermined. No base qualities exist here, and no much larger clone lies one base off it.

The entire isolated RNA was reverse transcribed using the High Capacity cDNA Reverse Transcription Kit, and thus expressed TCRB transcripts were sequenced. Deep immunoSEQ sequencing was performed on naive, central memory and regulatory T cell samples, with an average of roughly 3.5 million total reads per sample. After sorted cells were lysed in RLT buffer, RNA was extracted with DNase-treated RNeasy Micro or Mini kits, with the choice depending on cell number. To prevent cross-contamination, every cell subset was processed on its own, while patient and healthy donor samples were processed together. The immunoSEQ multiplex PCR was used to amplify TCRB sequences from cDNA, generating 87-bp fragments that spanned the CDR3 region. Sequencing of the amplicons was performed on the Illumina HiSeq platform. Per the original workflow: Synthetic template baselines were used to correct PCR bias computationally, reads within Hamming distance 2 were collapsed together, and singletons that could not be merged were discarded. Reads were aligned against IMGT to assign V, D and J genes, CDR3 length and insertions or deletions at six rearrangement sites. Within each subset, clonotype counts were normalized to sorted cell number, after which true diversity and Gini coefficients were computed with the tcR R package. Repertoire sharing was quantified using the overlap coefficient calculated on TCRB nucleotide sequences. Drawn from immuneACCESS, this table holds only the in-frame rearrangements with V and J called that TCRdb kept. Clones are partly lost; checked studies trace under half to an unresolved V gene and leave the rest unexplained. V and J calls and clone size follow that table, whereas D and trimming were derived from the DNA. The sample data list some 140,000 clones, and roughly a tenth of these were observed just once. 0.68% of the sample rests with the top ten.

What the work shows at the level of the full study, not this receptor alone: HLA sub-analyses involved small numbers of individuals, so any influence of HLA type on TCRB rearrangement remained unresolved. Because cDNA rather than genomic DNA was sequenced, highly expressing activated cells could have been over-represented, although no difference in activation and CD3 levels was found between groups. PCR might favor shorter templates, but patient and control samples were amplified and corrected together, so any skew would affect both groups equally. Type 1 diabetes patients showed a moderate but significant shortening of TCRB CDR3 length in all four CD4+ subsets. The naive, central memory and regulatory TCRB repertoires appeared to resemble one another more closely among patients than among healthy donors. Fewer insertions and more nucleotide deletions at VDJ recombination sites were observed in patients with type 1 diabetes, implying thymic rearrangement abnormalities.

This sequence was found in a man aged 18 to 35 in good health. The sequenced material came from central memory CD4+ T cells from blood.

At the DNA level, the sequence is TGTGCCAGCAGCTTAGTACCGCGACTGGAAGAGACCCAGTACTTC. This yields the protein CASSLVPRLEETQYF. This chain is built from TRBV7-9 and TRBJ2-5, with the identity of the D gene unclear. The CDR3 sequence holds 15 residues, the cysteine and phenylalanine included. Left in the record is the CDR3 DNA by itself, 45 bases read in frame from the first base. The junction carries 12 bases between V and J, which are trimmed by 1 base and 3 bases respectively. Looking up the germline V gene (reference sequence) yields CDR1 SEHNR and CDR2 FQNEAQ. Beyond the CDR3, the reference TRBV7-9 and TRBJ2-5 genes provide the residues; the full variable domain reads: DTGVSQNPRHKITKRGQNVTFRCDPISEHNRLYWYRQTLGQGPEFLTYFQNEAQLEKSRLLSDRFSAERPKGSFSTLEIQRTEQGDSAMYLCASSLVPRLEETQYFGPGTRLLVL.